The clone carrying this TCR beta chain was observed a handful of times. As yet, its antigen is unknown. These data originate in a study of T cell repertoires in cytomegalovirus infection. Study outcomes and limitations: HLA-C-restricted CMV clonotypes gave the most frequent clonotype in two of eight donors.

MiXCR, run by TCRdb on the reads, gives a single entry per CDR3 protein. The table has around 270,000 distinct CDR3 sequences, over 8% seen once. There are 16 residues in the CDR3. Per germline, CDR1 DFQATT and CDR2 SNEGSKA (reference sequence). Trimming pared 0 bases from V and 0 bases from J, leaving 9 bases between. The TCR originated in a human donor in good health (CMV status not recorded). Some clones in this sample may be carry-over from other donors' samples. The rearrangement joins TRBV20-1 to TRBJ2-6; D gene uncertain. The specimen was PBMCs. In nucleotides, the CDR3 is TGCAGTGCTAGAGATAGGGTGAACTCTGGGGCCAACGTCCTGACTTTC. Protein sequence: CSARDRVNSGANVLTF.